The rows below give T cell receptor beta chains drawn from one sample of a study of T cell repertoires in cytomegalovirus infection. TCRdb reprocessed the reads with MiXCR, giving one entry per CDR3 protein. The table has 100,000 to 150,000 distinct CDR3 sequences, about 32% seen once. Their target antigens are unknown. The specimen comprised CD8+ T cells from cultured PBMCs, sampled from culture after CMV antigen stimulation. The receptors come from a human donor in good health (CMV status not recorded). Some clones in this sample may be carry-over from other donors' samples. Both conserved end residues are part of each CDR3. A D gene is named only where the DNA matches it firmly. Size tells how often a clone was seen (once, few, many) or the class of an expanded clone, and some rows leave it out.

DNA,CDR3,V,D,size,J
TGTGCCAGCAGCTTTCTGACCACAGATACGCAGTATTTT,CASSFLTTDTQYF,TRBV7-9,-,few,TRBJ2-3
TGTGCCAGCAGTTACTCGGGAGGGGAGGTGAACTATGGCTACACCTTC,CASSYSGGEVNYGYTF,TRBV6-5,-,-,TRBJ1-2
TGTGCCAGCAGCTTAGTGGCGGGGGGGAAGGGCAATGAGCAGTTCTTC,CASSLVAGGKGNEQFF,TRBV7-6,TRBD2,-,TRBJ2-1
TGCGCCAGCAGCTTGGCCCAGGGGTCATCCTACGAGCAGTACTTC,CASSLAQGSSYEQYF,TRBV5-1,-,-,TRBJ2-7
TGTGCCAGCAGTGGACAGGACCGCGCAGAAGCTTTCTTT,CASSGQDRAEAFF,TRBV9,TRBD1,-,TRBJ1-1
TGTGCCACCTCCCCGGTTGCTAACTATGGCTACACCTTC,CATSPVANYGYTF,TRBV28,-,few,TRBJ1-2
TGTGCCAGCAGCGATCGACAGGGCACAGATACGCAGTATTTT,CASSDRQGTDTQYF,TRBV7-2,-,few,TRBJ2-3
TGCAGTGCTATTCAAGGGGGGGCCCGATTGGAAGTAGAGACCCAGTACTTC,CSAIQGGARLEVETQYF,TRBV20-1,-,-,TRBJ2-5
TGTGCCAGCAGCTTATTTTCCCGGACCAAGAACGGCTATGGCTACACCTTC,CASSLFSRTKNGYGYTF,TRBV7-9,-,-,TRBJ1-2
TGCGCCAGCAGCTTGGAAGTGAGGCAGTTGAACACTGAAGCTTTCTTT,CASSLEVRQLNTEAFF,TRBV5-1,-,many,TRBJ1-1
TGCGCCAGCAGCCATTACACACCGGGACCAGACAATGAGCAGTTCTTC,CASSHYTPGPDNEQFF,TRBV4-1,-,few,TRBJ2-1
TGTGCCAGCAGCTCGAGGGGGGCCCTGGGTGGGGAGACCCAGTACTTC,CASSSRGALGGETQYF,TRBV7-8,-,-,TRBJ2-5
TGTGCCACCACCGGGACAGGGTACAACACTGAAGCTTTCTTT,CATTGTGYNTEAFF,TRBV10-3,TRBD1,-,TRBJ1-1
TGTGCCAGCAGCGCCGGGACAGGGGCCTATGGCTACACCTTC,CASSAGTGAYGYTF,TRBV7-9,TRBD1,-,TRBJ1-2
TGTGCCAGCAGCTTATGGGGGGGCAGGGCTGCGAATGAGCAGTTCTTC,CASSLWGGRAANEQFF,TRBV7-8,-,many,TRBJ2-1
TGCGCCAGCAGCCAAGTGCAATCCTACGAGCAGTACTTC,CASSQVQSYEQYF,TRBV4-1,-,few,TRBJ2-7
TGTGCCATCAGTGACAGGACAGGGAGGGCCAACGAGCAGTACTTC,CAISDRTGRANEQYF,TRBV10-3,-,few,TRBJ2-7
TGTGCCAGCAGCTGGGACTTGTCTAGCACAGATACGCAGTATTTT,CASSWDLSSTDTQYF,TRBV7-2,-,-,TRBJ2-3
TGTGCCAGCAGTCCGAGCCTCACAGGGCTGGAGTACTTC,CASSPSLTGLEYF,TRBV27,-,-,TRBJ2-4
TGCGCCAGCAGCCAAGATTCGGGCGGTCGGGGGACCGGGGAGCTGTTTTTT,CASSQDSGGRGTGELFF,TRBV4-3,-,few,TRBJ2-2
TGTGCCAGCAGTGAATACAGAAGCTCTACATACGAGCAGTACTTC,CASSEYRSSTYEQYF,TRBV6-1,-,few,TRBJ2-7
TGCGCCAGCAGTCCCCCTCCCGGGGCTAGCTACGAGCAGTACTTC,CASSPPPGASYEQYF,TRBV6-6,-,once,TRBJ2-7
TGTGCCAGCAGCTTGGCAGGGGGACAGATCTACGAGCAGTACTTC,CASSLAGGQIYEQYF,TRBV5-5,TRBD1,-,TRBJ2-7
TGTGCCAGTAGTACGGACAGGGTGGGGCTCCTGGATAATTCACCCCTCCACTTT,CASSTDRVGLLDNSPLHF,TRBV19,TRBD1,-,TRBJ1-6
TGCGCCAGCAGCCAATCCCCGACAGGGAACACTGAAGCTTTCTTT,CASSQSPTGNTEAFF,TRBV4-1,-,-,TRBJ1-1
TGTGCCATCAGTGAGACATTAGCGGGCACAGATACGCAGTATTTT,CAISETLAGTDTQYF,TRBV10-3,-,-,TRBJ2-3
TGTGCCAGCAGCTTAGTGGGACCACTAGCAAATCAGCCCCAGCATTTT,CASSLVGPLANQPQHF,TRBV7-2,-,-,TRBJ1-5
TGTGCCAGCAGTTTGACCGGTCTCTCGGGAACAGATACGCAGTATTTT,CASSLTGLSGTDTQYF,TRBV28,-,few,TRBJ2-3
TGTGCCAGCAGCGTAGACGGGACGAACACCGGGGAGCTGTTTTTT,CASSVDGTNTGELFF,TRBV9,-,-,TRBJ2-2
TGTGCCAGCAGTGAAGGCAAAGGCACAGATACGCAGTATTTT,CASSEGKGTDTQYF,TRBV2,-,-,TRBJ2-3
TGTGCCAGCAGCCCCGGACAGCTTTTCACCGGGGAGCTGTTTTTT,CASSPGQLFTGELFF,TRBV7-6,-,-,TRBJ2-2
TGTGCCAGCAAATCCCCCGGCACAGATACGCAGTATTTT,CASKSPGTDTQYF,TRBV12-3/TRBV12-4,-,few,TRBJ2-3
TGTGCCAGCAGTTCCACAGGGGCGGTACCTCCACACCAATTTGAGCAGTTCTTC,CASSSTGAVPPHQFEQFF,TRBV28,TRBD1,few,TRBJ2-1
TGTGCCAGCTCCGACAGGCGTCAGAATGAAAAACTGTTTTTT,CASSDRRQNEKLFF,TRBV6-2/TRBV6-3,-,once,TRBJ1-4
TGTGCCAGCAGCGAGCCCGATGCCCTCACAGATACGCAGTATTTT,CASSEPDALTDTQYF,TRBV7-1,-,-,TRBJ2-3
TGTGCCAGCAGTTACTCATTCTCGGGCCAGGGGTTCAACAATGAGCAGTTCTTC,CASSYSFSGQGFNNEQFF,TRBV6-5,-,many,TRBJ2-1
TGTGCCAGCAGCTCGGGGGGCCTCGGGGGACAGCCCCAGCATTTT,CASSSGGLGGQPQHF,TRBV27,-,few,TRBJ1-5
TGCAGTGCTAGAAGGGCAGACTACTACTATGGCTACACCTTC,CSARRADYYYGYTF,TRBV20-1,-,once,TRBJ1-2
TGTGCCAGCAGTGAGCCCCGACAGGAAACCTACGAGCAGTACTTC,CASSEPRQETYEQYF,TRBV6-1,-,few,TRBJ2-7
TGTGCCAGCAGTCGGGCGAACACTGAAGCTTTCTTT,CASSRANTEAFF,TRBV2,-,-,TRBJ1-1
TGTGCCAGCAGCTTAGGTCGACTCAGCAATCAGCCCCAGCATTTT,CASSLGRLSNQPQHF,TRBV13,-,-,TRBJ1-5
TGTGCCAGCAGGGGTTCGACAGGAGCTGGGGCCAACGTCCTGACTTTC,CASRGSTGAGANVLTF,TRBV28,-,few,TRBJ2-6
TGTGCCAGCAGCTTAAGGGGGACAGCATCAGGCAGCCGCTACGAGCAGTACTTC,CASSLRGTASGSRYEQYF,TRBV7-8,TRBD1,many,TRBJ2-7
TGTGCCAGCTCAGCGGACAGTGCGATCACGCCCCAGCATTTT,CASSADSAITPQHF,TRBV18,-,many,TRBJ1-5
TGTGCCAGCAGCCCCGACAGGGGGCAGAACACTGAAGCTTTCTTT,CASSPDRGQNTEAFF,TRBV7-9,TRBD1,-,TRBJ1-1
TGCGCCAGCAGCCAAGATTACGGCGGGGTCCTCTACAATGAGCAGTTCTTC,CASSQDYGGVLYNEQFF,TRBV4-3,-,few,TRBJ2-1
TGTGCCAGCAGCGGGGCCGGGACCAAGGCCTACGAGCAGTACTTC,CASSGAGTKAYEQYF,TRBV7-6,-,few,TRBJ2-7
TGTGCCAGCACTATAGGACCTTATAGCAATCAGCCCCAGCATTTT,CASTIGPYSNQPQHF,TRBV6-6,-,few,TRBJ1-5
TGTGCCAGCAGCTCCGGGACAGGAAGGATCTATGAGCAGTTCTTC,CASSSGTGRIYEQFF,TRBV12-3/TRBV12-4,TRBD1,-,TRBJ2-1